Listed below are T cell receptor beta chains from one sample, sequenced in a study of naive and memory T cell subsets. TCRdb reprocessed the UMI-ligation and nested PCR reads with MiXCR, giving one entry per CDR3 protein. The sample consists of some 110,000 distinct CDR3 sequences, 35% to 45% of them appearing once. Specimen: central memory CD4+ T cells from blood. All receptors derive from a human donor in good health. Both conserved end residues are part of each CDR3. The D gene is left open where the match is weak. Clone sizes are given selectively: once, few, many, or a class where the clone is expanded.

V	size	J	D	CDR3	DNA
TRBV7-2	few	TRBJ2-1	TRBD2	CASSQTSGIYNEQFF	TGTGCCAGCAGCCAGACTAGCGGGATTTACAATGAGCAGTTCTTC
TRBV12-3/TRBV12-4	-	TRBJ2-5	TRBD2	CASSPRREGTQYF	TGTGCCAGCAGTCCCCGCAGGGAGGGGACCCAGTACTTC
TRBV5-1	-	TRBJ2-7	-	CASSLEGDPYEQYF	TGCGCCAGCAGCTTGGAGGGTGATCCCTACGAGCAGTACTTC
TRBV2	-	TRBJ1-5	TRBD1	CASRGQANQPQHF	TGTGCCAGCAGGGGACAGGCCAATCAGCCCCAGCATTTT
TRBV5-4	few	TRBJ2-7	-	CASSPSHRTSYEQYF	TGTGCCAGCAGCCCGTCCCACAGGACCTCCTACGAGCAGTACTTC
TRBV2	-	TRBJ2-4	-	CASSGGAKNIRYF	TGTGCCAGCAGTGGGGGGGCCAAAAACATTCGGTACTTC
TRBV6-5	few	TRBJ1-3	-	CASRPQGTYGNTIYF	TGTGCCAGCAGACCTCAGGGGACATACGGAAACACCATATATTTT
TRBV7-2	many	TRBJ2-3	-	CASSRQVTDTQYF	TGTGCCAGCAGCCGACAAGTCACAGATACGCAGTATTTT
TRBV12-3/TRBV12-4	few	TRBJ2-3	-	CASSFSAGSDTQYF	TGTGCCAGCAGTTTTTCGGCAGGGTCGGATACGCAGTATTTT
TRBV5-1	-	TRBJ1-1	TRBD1	CASSTGQGGTEAFF	TGCGCCAGCAGCACCGGACAGGGCGGAACTGAAGCTTTCTTT
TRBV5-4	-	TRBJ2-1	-	CASSLGNNEQFF	TGTGCCAGCAGCTTAGGCAACAATGAGCAGTTCTTC
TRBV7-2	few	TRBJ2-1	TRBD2	CASSLVLRGGDEQFF	TGTGCCAGCAGCTTAGTACTACGGGGGGGGGATGAGCAGTTCTTC
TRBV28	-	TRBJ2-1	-	CASSLGGTGNNEQFF	TGTGCCAGCAGTTTAGGGGGGACGGGAAACAATGAGCAGTTCTTC
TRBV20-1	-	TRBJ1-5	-	CSASAHLNQPQHF	TGCAGTGCTAGTGCTCATCTAAATCAGCCCCAGCATTTT
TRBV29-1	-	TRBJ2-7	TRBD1	CSVVGVQGAFTTRQYF	TGCAGCGTTGTGGGGGTACAGGGGGCCTTTACTACGAGGCAGTACTTC
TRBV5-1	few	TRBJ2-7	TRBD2	CASSIGLADYEQYF	TGCGCCAGCAGCATCGGACTAGCAGACTACGAGCAGTACTTC
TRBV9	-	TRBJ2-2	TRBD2	CASSVDLAGVTGELFF	TGTGCCAGCAGCGTAGATCTAGCGGGAGTCACCGGGGAGCTGTTTTTT